The clone carrying this T cell receptor beta chain was found once. Germline V gene sequence: CDR1 SQVTM, CDR2 ANQGSEA. This CDR3 spans 15 amino acids. The germline V and J ends were trimmed by 1 base and 6 bases, with 18 bases remaining between them. The study ran its PCR with 60 Vbeta and 13 Jbeta primers. Method: immunoSEQ multiplex PCR; TCRdb's copy keeps in-frame clones and lacks some. The sample records about 70,000 clones, about 74% being singletons. The sample comes from a study of cytomegalovirus exposure and HLA in healthy donors. Source material: PBMCs. The source is a woman aged 60 to 75 in good health and CMV-seropositive. The chain joins TRBV29-1 to TRBJ1-2; D gene ambiguous. The CDR3 sequence: CSVEGKQGQTNGYTF. Written as DNA, the CDR3 is TGCAGCGTTGAAGGCAAACAAGGGCAGACTAATGGCTACACCTTC.